This record looks at one T cell receptor beta chain sequence and its context. The antigen remains undetermined. The CDR3 is 18 amino acids. Looked up from germline, CDR1 is MNHNS and CDR2 is SASEGT. The V and J ends lost 2 bases and 1 base, in that order; junction bases with no gene match: 11. The donors were all Caucasian adults (living in Nashville, Tennessee). This sample was taken from a study of shared clonotypes between healthy human individuals. About the research overall: Three plates each covered CD4 naive and memory; CD8 naive two, CD8 memory one.

General observations from the study: In contrast to clonotypes shared by all four donors, non-shared clonotypes had lower generation probabilities. Rarefaction curves obtained for sorted subsets showed sequencing incomplete despite large depth.

The protocol was immunoSEQ multiplex PCR, while the TCRdb copy is restricted to in-frame clones and leaves out a portion. Here the sample spans some 2,100,000 clones, around 95% being singletons. Sequenced: naive CD4+ T cells sorted from blood. Subset described: CD45RA+ positively selected. This TCR came from a man aged 18 to 29 in good health. This chain uses TRBV6-1 with TRBJ2-7; the match to TRBD2 covers 10 bases. The CDR3 DNA is TGTGCCAGCAGTGAATTCCCCGCCGGAGCGGGGGGGTCCTACGAGCAGTACTTC. This sequence encodes CASSEFPAGAGGSYEQYF.